This T cell receptor beta chain stems from a study of response to subunit inactivated influenza vaccine. Study-level points and caveats: After each seasonal influenza vaccination, few new T cells are recruited, the authors suggested.

This clonotype was found once. Its specificity is not known. This CDR3 region has 16 residues. Germline V gene sequence: CDR1 SGHTA, CDR2 FQGNSA. V shed 1 base and J shed 0 bases, with 13 bases lying between them. One entry per CDR3 protein results from TCRdb running MiXCR on the RT-PCR reads. The table lists over 300,000 distinct CDR3 sequences, 21% of them singletons. V gene TRBV7-2 combines with J gene TRBJ2-7; possible D gene TRBD1, 6 bases. The input for sequencing was PBMCs from blood, taken around 22 months after vaccination. This TCR was sampled from a man aged 50 to 69 who received an inactivated influenza vaccine. CDR3 DNA sequence: TGTGCCAGCAGCTTAGAGGGACACCCCAGCTCCTACGAGCAGTACTTC. Protein sequence: CASSLEGHPSSYEQYF. The whole variable domain, filled in from reference TRBV7-2 and TRBJ2-7, reads GAGVSQSPSNKVTEKGKDVELRCDPISGHTALYWYRQSLGQGLEFLIYFQGNSAPDKSGLPSDRFSAERTGGSVSTLTIQRTQQEDSAVYLCASSLEGHPSSYEQYFGPGTRLTVT.